This T cell receptor (beta chain) was recovered during a study of cytomegalovirus exposure and HLA in healthy donors. General observations from the study: When the data were analyzed later, several of the most significant clusters appeared to be linked to common viral pathogens. Later analysis identified a missense DCLRE1C variant that was linked to TCR beta V- and J-gene trimming.

This CDR3 spans 15 amino acids. V was clipped by 3 bases and J by 4 bases, with 13 bases between them. Looked up from germline, CDR1 is LNHNV and CDR2 is YYDKDF (reference sequence). As for this clone: Its antigen is not known.

Both 60 Vbeta primers and 13 Jbeta primers went into the PCR. Sequenced by immunoSEQ multiplex PCR; TCRdb stores in-frame clones only, minus some. Counted here are 150,000 to 200,000 clones, 70% to 80% occurring once; the ten biggest clones make up roughly 1.4%. The sequenced sample consisted of PBMCs. This chain connects TRBV15 to TRBJ1-5; D possibly corresponds to TRBD1 (5 bases). The origin of this receptor is a woman aged 45-60 years in good health and CMV-seronegative. The CDR3 protein is CATSSPGLLNQPQHF. The CDR3 nucleotides read TGTGCCACCAGCAGCCCGGGACTGCTAAATCAGCCCCAGCATTTT.